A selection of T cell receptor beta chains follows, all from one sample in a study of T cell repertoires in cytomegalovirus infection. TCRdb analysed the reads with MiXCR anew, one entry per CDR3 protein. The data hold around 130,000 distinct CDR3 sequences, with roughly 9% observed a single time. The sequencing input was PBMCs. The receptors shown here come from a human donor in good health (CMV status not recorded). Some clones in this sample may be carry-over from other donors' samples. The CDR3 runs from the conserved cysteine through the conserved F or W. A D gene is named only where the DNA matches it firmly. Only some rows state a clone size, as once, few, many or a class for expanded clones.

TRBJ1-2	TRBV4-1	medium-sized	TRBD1	TGCGCCAGCAGCCAAGAGACAGGGTCATTTTATGGCTACACCTTC	CASSQETGSFYGYTF
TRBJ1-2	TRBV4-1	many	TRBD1	TGCGCCAGCAGCCAAGAAGAGGGACAGCACTATGGCTACACCTTC	CASSQEEGQHYGYTF
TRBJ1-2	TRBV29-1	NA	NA	TGCAGCGTTTGGAACGATGGCTACACCTTC	CSVWNDGYTF
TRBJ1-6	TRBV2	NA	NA	TGTGCCAGCAGGGCGGAGAATTCACCCCTCCACTTT	CASRAENSPLHF
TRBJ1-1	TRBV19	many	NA	TGTGCCAGTAGTATGGATTGGGACTGGGGGCAGAACACTGAAGCTTTCTTT	CASSMDWDWGQNTEAFF
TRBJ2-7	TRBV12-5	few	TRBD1	TGTGCTAGTGCCAACCTGGGACAGGGGTACGAGCAGTACTTC	CASANLGQGYEQYF
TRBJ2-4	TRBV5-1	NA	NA	TGCGCCAGCAGCCCGGAGGTCGGGAAAGCCAAAAACATTCAGTACTTC	CASSPEVGKAKNIQYF
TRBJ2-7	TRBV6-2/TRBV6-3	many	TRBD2	TGTGCCAGCAGCCTTCCTCCAGCGGGGGGTCCCTACGAGCAGTACTTC	CASSLPPAGGPYEQYF
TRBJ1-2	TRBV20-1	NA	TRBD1	TGCAGTGCTACCAGGGACAGCGGAGGCTACACCTTC	CSATRDSGGYTF
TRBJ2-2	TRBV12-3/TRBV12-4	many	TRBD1	TGTGCCAGCAGTGACGGGACAGGGGACACCGGGGAGCTGTTTTTT	CASSDGTGDTGELFF
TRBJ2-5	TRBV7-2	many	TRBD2	TGTGCCAGCAGCCCTCGGACTAGCGGGAGAGGAGAGACCCAGTACTTC	CASSPRTSGRGETQYF
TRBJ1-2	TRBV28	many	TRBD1	TGTGCCAGCAGTCCTGGGACAGGGCGCAACTATGGCTACACCTTC	CASSPGTGRNYGYTF
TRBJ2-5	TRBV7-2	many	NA	TGTGCCAGCAGCTTAGCGGGGGGGGCCCAAGAGACCCAGTACTTC	CASSLAGGAQETQYF
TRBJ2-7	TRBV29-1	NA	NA	TGCAGCGTTGGATCAGGGCGGCACGAGCAGTACTTC	CSVGSGRHEQYF
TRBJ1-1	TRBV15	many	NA	TGTGCCACCCAAAGACGGGGAGGGGGAGCTGAAGCTTTCTTT	CATQRRGGGAEAFF
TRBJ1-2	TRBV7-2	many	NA	TGTGCCAGCAGCTTAGATGGGGGTGGCGACACCTTC	CASSLDGGGDTF
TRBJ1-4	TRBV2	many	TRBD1	TGTGCCAGCCGGGACAGGGGATGGGTCGATGAAAAACTGTTTTTT	CASRDRGWVDEKLFF
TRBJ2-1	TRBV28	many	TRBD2	TGTGCCAGCAGAACTAGCGGGGCATCCCATGAGCAGTTCTTC	CASRTSGASHEQFF
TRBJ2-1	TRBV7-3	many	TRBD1	TGTGCCAGCAGTCTACGTCCCGGGACAGCCTCCCATGAGCAGTTCTTC	CASSLRPGTASHEQFF
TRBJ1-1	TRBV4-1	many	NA	TGCGCCAGCAGCCGGAATGGGTGGGACACTGAAGCTTTCTTT	CASSRNGWDTEAFF
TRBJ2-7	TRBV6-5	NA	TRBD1	TGTGCCAGCAAAGGGGGCCCCTACGAGCAGTACTTC	CASKGGPYEQYF
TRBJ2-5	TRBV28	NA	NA	TGTGCCAGCAGACCTGAGGGGCTTCCGGGGGAGACCCAGTACTTC	CASRPEGLPGETQYF
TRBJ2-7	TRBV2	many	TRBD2	TGTGCCAGCAGTGAACCGGGCGGGGGTCTCTCCTACGAGCAGTACTTC	CASSEPGGGLSYEQYF
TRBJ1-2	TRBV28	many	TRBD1	TGTGCCAGCAGTTCGTCGCCGACAGGGAATGGCTACACCTTC	CASSSSPTGNGYTF
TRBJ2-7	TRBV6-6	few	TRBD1	TGTGCCAGCAGTCATCCGGGACAGAGCTCCTACGAGCAGTACTTC	CASSHPGQSSYEQYF
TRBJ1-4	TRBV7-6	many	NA	TGTGCCAGCAGCTTAGCGGGCGCAGATGAAAAACTGTTTTTT	CASSLAGADEKLFF
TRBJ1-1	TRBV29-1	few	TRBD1	TGCAGCGCCTTCGACAGGGACACTGAAGCTTTCTTT	CSAFDRDTEAFF
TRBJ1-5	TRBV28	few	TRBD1	TGTGCCAGCAGTCCCGGACAGGTTTCTTTACAGCCCCAGCATTTT	CASSPGQVSLQPQHF
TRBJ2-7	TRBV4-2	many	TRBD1	TGTGCCAGCAGCCAAGGCTGGGACAGCCCATACGAGCAGTACTTC	CASSQGWDSPYEQYF
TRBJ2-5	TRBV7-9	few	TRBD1	TGTGCCAGCAGCTTAGCGGGACAGGGGTCGACGACCCAGTACTTC	CASSLAGQGSTTQYF
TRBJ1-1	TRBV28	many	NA	TGTGCCAGCACCGTAAATGGGGACCCCAGGGCCACTGAAGCTTTCTTT	CASTVNGDPRATEAFF
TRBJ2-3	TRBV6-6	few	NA	TGTGCCAGCAGTCCCGGACTGTTTGACACAGATACGCAGTATTTT	CASSPGLFDTDTQYF
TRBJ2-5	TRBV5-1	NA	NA	TGCGCCAGCGGGAAAATGGGACCCCAAGAGACCCAGTACTTC	CASGKMGPQETQYF
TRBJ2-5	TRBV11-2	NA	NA	TGTGCCAGCAGCTCTCGACGGGAAGAGACCCAGTACTTC	CASSSRREETQYF
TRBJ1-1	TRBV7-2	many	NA	TGTGCCAGCAGCTTAATCGAGAACACTGAAGCTTTCTTT	CASSLIENTEAFF
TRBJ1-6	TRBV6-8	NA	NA	TGTGCCAGCAGCGACAGGCGCCCACCCCTCCACTTT	CASSDRRPPLHF
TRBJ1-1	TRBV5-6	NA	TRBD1	TGTGCCAGCAGCTTGGGTGTGACAGGGAGGACTGAAGCTTTCTTT	CASSLGVTGRTEAFF
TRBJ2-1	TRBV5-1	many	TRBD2	TGCGCCAGCAGCTTGGAAGCCGGGGGGGCGAGCTCCTACAATGAGCAGTTCTTC	CASSLEAGGASSYNEQFF
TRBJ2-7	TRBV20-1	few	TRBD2	TGCAGTGCTAGAGAGGGACGGGGGGTCCGCGAGCAGTACTTC	CSAREGRGVREQYF
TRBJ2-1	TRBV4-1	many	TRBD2	TGCGCCAGCAGCGTCGAAGCGGGGGGGCTAACGGGTGAGCAGTTCTTC	CASSVEAGGLTGEQFF
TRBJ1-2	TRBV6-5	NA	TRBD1	TGTGCCAGCAGAGTCCCCGGACAGGGGGCGCGTGGCTACACCTTC	CASRVPGQGARGYTF
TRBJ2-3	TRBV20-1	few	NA	TGCAGTGCTAGCCCCGGGGAGCGGCGGGCGGATACGCAGTATTTT	CSASPGERRADTQYF
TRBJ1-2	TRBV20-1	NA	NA	TGCAGCTCTTGGGGGATTAACTATGGCTACACCTTC	CSSWGINYGYTF
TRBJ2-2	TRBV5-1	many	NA	TGCGCCAGCAGCTTGTCCCAGGGCGGCACCGGGGAGCTGTTTTTT	CASSLSQGGTGELFF
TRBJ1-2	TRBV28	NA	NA	TGTGCCAGCAGTTTCGGAGGGGTCGACTATGGCTACACCTTC	CASSFGGVDYGYTF
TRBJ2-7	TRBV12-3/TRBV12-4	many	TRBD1	TGTGCCAGCCATTGGGAAGGACAGGGCTTCTCCTACGAGCAGTACTTC	CASHWEGQGFSYEQYF
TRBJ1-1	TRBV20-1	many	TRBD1	TGCAGTGCTAGATCACGGACAGGGGTCATGAACACTGAAGCTTTCTTT	CSARSRTGVMNTEAFF
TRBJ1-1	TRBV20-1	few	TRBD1	TGCAGTGCTAGAGGACAGGGAACTGAAGCTTTCTTT	CSARGQGTEAFF
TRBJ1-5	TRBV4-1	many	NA	TGCGCCAGCAGCCAAGATGGAGACGGGCCCCAGCATTTT	CASSQDGDGPQHF
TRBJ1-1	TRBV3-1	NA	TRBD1	TGTGCCAGCAGCCTCGGGGAGGGGGCGAGAACTGAAGCTTTCTTT	CASSLGEGARTEAFF
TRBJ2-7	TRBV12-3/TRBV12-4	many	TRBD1	TGTGCCAGCAGTTCGGGACAGGGGGGAAGGTACGAGCAGTACTTC	CASSSGQGGRYEQYF
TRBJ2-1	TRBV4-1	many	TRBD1	TGCGCCAGCAGCCAAGAGAGGACAGGAGCTGACAATGAGCAGTTCTTC	CASSQERTGADNEQFF
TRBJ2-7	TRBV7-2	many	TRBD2	TGTGCCAGCAGCCGGAACCCAGCGGGGGTGGACGAGCAGTACTTC	CASSRNPAGVDEQYF
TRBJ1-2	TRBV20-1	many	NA	TGCAGTCCGGAAGGGAATGATGGCTACACCTTC	CSPEGNDGYTF
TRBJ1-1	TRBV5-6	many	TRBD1	TGTGCCAGCAGCCTAGACCCCCGGGACAGGGGGATGAACACTGAAGCTTTCTTT	CASSLDPRDRGMNTEAFF
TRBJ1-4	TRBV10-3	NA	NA	TGTGCCATCAGTGAGACTGCAACTAATGAAAAACTGTTTTTT	CAISETATNEKLFF